Listed here is a single TCR beta chain. TCRdb passed the 5' RACE reads through MiXCR, listing each CDR3 protein once. The data contain 420,000 or so distinct CDR3 sequences, 15% to 20% of them singletons. Germline CDR1 is MDHEN and CDR2 is SYDVKM. V was cut by 4 bases and J by 7 bases, with 7 bases left in between. The CDR3 has 11 amino acids. The data originate from a study of identical twins. The rearrangement joins TRBV28 to TRBJ2-5; D is unclear. The source is a man over 45 in good health. Material: naive T cells sorted from blood. In DNA form, the CDR3 reads TGTGCCAGCAGTTCCGAAGTGACCCAGTACTTC. The encoded protein is CASSSEVTQYF.